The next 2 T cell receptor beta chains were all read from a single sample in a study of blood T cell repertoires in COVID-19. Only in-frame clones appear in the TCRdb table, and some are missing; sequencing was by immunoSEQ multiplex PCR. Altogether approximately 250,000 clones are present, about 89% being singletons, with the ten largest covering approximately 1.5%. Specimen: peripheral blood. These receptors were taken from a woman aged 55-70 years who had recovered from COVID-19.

This CDR3 reads CASRISGGANEKLFF. The CDR3 nucleotides read TGTGCCAGCAGGATCTCGGGGGGGGCTAATGAAAAACTGTTTTTT. This rearrangement joins TRBV2 to TRBJ1-4; possibly TRBD1 for D (5 bases). Germline CDR1 SNHLY, CDR2 FYNNEI. CDR3 size: 15 residues. Trimming stripped 6 bases from V and 3 bases from J, with 14 bases between. Based on the CDR3 plus reference TRBV2 and TRBJ1-4, the full variable domain is EPEVTQTPSHQVTQMGQEVILRCVPISNHLYFYWYRQILGQKVEFLVSFYNNEISEKSEIFDDQFSVERPDGSNFTLKIRSTKLEDSAMYFCASRISGGANEKLFFGSGTQLSVL.

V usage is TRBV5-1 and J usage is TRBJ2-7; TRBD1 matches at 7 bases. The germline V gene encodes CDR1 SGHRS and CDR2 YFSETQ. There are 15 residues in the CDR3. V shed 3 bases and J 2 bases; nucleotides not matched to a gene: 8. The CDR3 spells CASSSQPGGAYEQYF. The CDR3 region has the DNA TGCGCCAGCAGCTCCCAGCCAGGGGGAGCCTACGAGCAGTACTTC.